This T cell receptor (beta chain) was captured in a study of beta chain features in type 1 diabetes. Study conclusions and caveats: TCRB CDR3 length was moderately but significantly reduced in all four CD4+ subsets of Type 1 diabetes patients.

This clone was detected a few times. What it recognizes is unknown. This CDR3 is built from 13 residues. Trimming removed 0 bases at V and 7 bases at J, with 9 bases between. Germline assignment: CDR1 ENHRY and CDR2 SYGVKD. Expressed TCRB transcripts were sequenced after all isolated RNA was converted to cDNA. Profiled with immunoSEQ multiplex PCR; TCRdb holds only in-frame clones, not every one. The table includes about 340,000 clones, about 13% detected once. V is TRBV10-3 and J is TRBJ1-1; D is perhaps TRBD1 (5 bases). The TCR was taken from a woman under 30 with type 1 diabetes. The sample taken for sequencing was naive CD4+ T cells from blood. The CDR3 loop is CAISESTVYEAFF. CDR3 nucleotides: TGTGCCATCAGTGAGTCGACAGTATATGAAGCTTTCTTT.